Each of the 5 T cell receptor beta chains below was sequenced from the same sample in a study of T cells in localized non-small cell lung cancer. Sequencing used immunoSEQ multiplex PCR; TCRdb keeps in-frame clones, though not all of them. The sample holds about 24,000 clones, around nine tenths seen once. The specimen comprised peripheral blood, sampled before any cancer treatment. The origin of the receptors is a man aged 35-69 years with stage I squamous cell lung carcinoma.

The V call is TRBV6-6, the J call TRBJ2-2, with D tentatively TRBD1 (6 bases). The V and J ends lost 5 bases and 3 bases respectively, with 13 bases between them. Germline loops: CDR1 MNHNY, CDR2 SVGAGI (reference sequence). The CDR3 totals 15 residues. CDR3 loop: CASSLGTLDTGELFF. CDR3 in DNA: TGTGCCAGCAGTCTCGGGACACTCGACACCGGGGAGCTGTTTTTT.

The gene calls are TRBV19 and TRBJ1-4; D is unresolved. The CDR3 is 14 residues long. The germline CDR1 and CDR2 sequences are LNHDA and SQIVND (reference sequence). The V gene lost 1 base and the J gene lost 0 bases, with 3 bases spanning the gap. The CDR3 region is CASSIGATNEKLFF. CDR3 nucleotides: TGTGCCAGTAGTATAGGAGCAACTAATGAAAAACTGTTTTTT. The full variable domain, completed using reference TRBV19 and TRBJ1-4, is DGGITQSPKYLFRKEGQNVTLSCEQNLNHDAMYWYRQDPGQGLRLIYYSQIVNDFQKGDIAEGYSVSREKKESFPLTVTSAQKNPTAFYLCASSIGATNEKLFFGSGTQLSVL.

In nucleotides, the CDR3 is TGTGCCAGCAGATACAGGAAGAATCAGCCCCAGCATTTT. This sequence encodes CASRYRKNQPQHF. This chain links TRBV2 with TRBJ1-5; tentative D call: TRBD1 (5 bases). The CDR3 extends over 13 amino acids. Trimming cost V 6 bases and J 4 bases, with 10 bases left between them. Germline-derived CDR1 and CDR2 are SNHLY and FYNNEI.

This chain uses TRBV2 with TRBJ2-3, with TRBD2 matching over 7 bases. The ends lost 4 bases at V and 2 bases at J; junction bases unmatched: 9. The germline gives CDR1 SNHLY, CDR2 FYNNEI. This CDR3 region has 16 residues. The CDR3 protein is CASSGLAGTLTDTQYF. CDR3 in DNA: TGTGCCAGCAGTGGGTTAGCGGGCACGCTCACAGATACGCAGTATTTT.

J is TRBJ1-3 and V is TRBV5-6, with a possible D match to TRBD1 (6 bases). The CDR3 extends over 16 amino acids. CDR1 SGHDT and CDR2 YYEEEE come from the germline V gene. Trimming pared 5 bases from V and 0 bases from J, leaving 15 bases between. CDR3 residues: CASSIVDRPSGNTIYF. The CDR3 DNA follows: TGTGCCAGCAGTATTGTAGACAGGCCCTCTGGAAACACCATATATTTT.